Each of the 24 T cell receptor beta chains below was sequenced from the same sample in a study of T cell responses to AZD1222 COVID-19 vaccine. The protocol was immunoSEQ multiplex PCR, while the TCRdb copy is restricted to in-frame clones and leaves out a portion. In the table there are more than 90,000 clones, around 87% of which are singletons. The sequencing here drew on peripheral blood, taken 28 days after the second AZD1222 dose. All receptors come from an adult who received the AZD1222 COVID-19 vaccine.

V usage is TRBV28 and J usage is TRBJ2-3; 8 bases fit TRBD2. The CDR3 spans 15 residues. CDR1 and CDR2 from the germline V gene are MDHEN and SYDVKM. The ends lost 3 bases at V and 1 base at J; junction bases unmatched: 3. The CDR3 bases are TGTGCCAGCAGTTTCTGGCGGGAGGGCACAGATACGCAGTATTTT. Amino acid sequence: CASSFWREGTDTQYF.

This rearrangement joins TRBV5-1 to TRBJ1-3, with TRBD1 as a possible D gene (6 bases). The CDR3 has 14 amino acids. Trimming took off 4 bases at V and 2 bases at J, with 10 bases between the two ends. Germline V gene lookup returns CDR1 SGHRS and CDR2 YFSETQ. The CDR3 protein is CASSRDTAGNTIYF. The DNA for the CDR3 is TGCGCCAGCAGCCGGGACACTGCTGGAAACACCATATATTTT.

V gene TRBV9 combines with J gene TRBJ1-2; 10 bases agree with TRBD1. Trimming took 4 bases from V and 8 from J; bases not matched to a gene: 5. The CDR3 sequence is 13 residues long. CDR1 is SGDLS, CDR2 YYNGEE, per germline. Written as DNA, the CDR3 is TGTGCCAGCAGCTCGGACAGGGGGGCGGGCTACACCTTC. Amino acid sequence: CASSSDRGAGYTF.

The J gene is TRBJ2-5, the V gene TRBV20-1, with D tentatively TRBD2 (6 bases). The length of the CDR3 is 11 residues. V was pared by 5 bases and J by 9 bases, with 13 bases between. Looked up from germline, CDR1 is DFQATT and CDR2 is SNEGSKA (reference sequence). The DNA for the CDR3 is TGCAGTGCTCCTGCGGGGCGAGCCCAGTACTTC. Translation: CSAPAGRAQYF.

The chain employs TRBV5-1 and TRBJ2-3; D gene uncertain. The V end was cut by 1 base, the J end by 0 bases, with 9 bases between. The CDR3 covers 15 residues. CDR1 is SGHRS, CDR2 YFSETQ, per germline. The CDR3 sequence is CASSLYQKSTDTQYF. CDR3 DNA sequence: TGCGCCAGCAGCTTGTACCAGAAAAGCACAGATACGCAGTATTTT.

The rearrangement links TRBV7-9 to TRBJ2-3; D gene uncertain. This CDR3 region has 15 residues. Germline CDR1 and CDR2: SEHNR and FQNEAQ (reference sequence). V was shortened by 4 bases and J by 4 bases, with 15 bases between the two germline ends. The chain's CDR3 is CASSSDRSRADTQYF. The CDR3 nucleotides read TGTGCCAGCAGCTCGGACCGGTCTCGGGCAGATACGCAGTATTTT.

This clone appeared a single time. The chain links TRBV9 to TRBJ1-1; D perhaps matches TRBD1 (5 bases). CDR3 length: 14 residues. The germline gives CDR1 SGDLS, CDR2 YYNGEE. V was pared by 3 bases and J by 3 bases, with 12 bases between. The CDR3 here is CASSATVRDTEAFF. In DNA, the CDR3 is TGTGCCAGCAGCGCGACAGTGAGGGACACTGAAGCTTTCTTT.

The rearrangement links TRBV9 to TRBJ2-3, with a tentative D call TRBD1 (5 bases). Germline CDR1 is SGDLS and CDR2 is YYNGEE. CDR3 length: 17 amino acids. With 0 bases removed from V and 2 bases from J, the gap between germline ends came to 16 bases. CDR3: CASSVVARTGSTDTQYF. CDR3 DNA sequence: TGTGCCAGCAGCGTAGTGGCCCGAACAGGATCCACAGATACGCAGTATTTT.

Notes on this clone: The identical CDR3 is also encoded by other nucleotide sequences in the sample. The chain couples TRBV2 to TRBJ2-5; TRBD2 is a possible D gene (5 bases). V lost 6 bases and J lost 4, with 9 bases in between. In germline, CDR1 is SNHLY, CDR2 FYNNEI. The CDR3 spans 12 residues. For the CDR3, the DNA is TGTGCCAGCAGGGCTAGCAGAGAGACCCAGTACTTC. Translation gives CASRASRETQYF.

This clone has a single count. This chain connects TRBV28 to TRBJ2-6; D is unresolved. CDR3 length equals 15 residues. V shed 1 base and J shed 1 base, with 5 bases lying between them. Germline CDR1 reads MDHEN; CDR2 reads SYDVKM. The CDR3 loop reads CASSLSGSGANVLTF. The CDR3, as DNA: TGTGCCAGCAGTTTATCCGGGTCTGGGGCCAACGTCCTGACTTTC.

The V call is TRBV20-1, the J call TRBJ1-1; 8 bases fit TRBD1. The CDR3 is made up of 11 amino acids. J gave up 10 bases and V 4 bases, and 5 bases lay outside the gene matches. From germline, CDR1 is DFQATT and CDR2 SNEGSKA (reference sequence). The CDR3 loop is CSATYRGSAFF. CDR3 coding DNA: TGCAGTGCTACCTACAGGGGGTCAGCTTTCTTT.

V is TRBV7-6 and J is TRBJ2-1; D may be TRBD2 (5 bases). V lost 5 bases to trimming and J lost 7 bases, with 18 bases between them. The CDR3 sequence is 15 residues long. The germline CDR1 and CDR2 sequences are SGHVS and FNYEAQ. CDR3 sequence reads: CASSLLRELGNEQFF. In DNA, the CDR3 is TGTGCCAGCAGCCTATTAAGGGAGCTGGGTAATGAGCAGTTCTTC.

This clone was detected only once. V gene TRBV5-1 combines with J gene TRBJ1-6; D unresolved. There are 13 residues in the CDR3. From germline, CDR1 is SGHRS and CDR2 YFSETQ. V lost 0 bases, J lost 10 bases, and 8 bases lay in between. The CDR3 nucleotides read TGCGCCAGCAGCTTGGCCGGGCGATCACCCCTCCACTTT. Its translation: CASSLAGRSPLHF.

The rearrangement joins TRBV5-5 to TRBJ2-1; 7 bases align to TRBD1. The CDR3 is 18 residues long. Germline CDR1 SGHKS, CDR2 YYEKEE (reference sequence). After removal of 1 base from V and 2 bases from J, the junction contained 12 bases not matched to a gene. The CDR3 reads CASSLRWGTVLAYNEQFF. CDR3 nucleotide sequence: TGTGCCAGCAGCTTGCGCTGGGGGACAGTTCTTGCCTACAATGAGCAGTTCTTC.

The chain has TRBV28 and TRBJ2-2, with 16 bases lining up with TRBD2. The CDR3 has 21 residues. The V segment lost 5 bases and the J segment 3 bases; nucleotides outside the gene matches: 15. Looked up from germline, CDR1 is MDHEN and CDR2 is SYDVKM. The CDR3 DNA reads TGTGCCAGCAGTGCCCCCCTTGGGACTAGCGGGAGGGCCCGATACACCGGGGAGCTGTTTTTT. Translating gives CASSAPLGTSGRARYTGELFF.

The chain recombines TRBV5-6 with TRBJ2-4; tentative D call: TRBD2 (6 bases). This CDR3 is 17 amino acids long. The V gene's germline CDR1 is SGHDT and CDR2 YYEEEE. Trimming took 0 bases from V and 1 from J, leaving 14 bases between them. CDR3 residues: CASSLGWAGLAKNIQYF. The CDR3 DNA reads as TGTGCCAGCAGCTTGGGCTGGGCGGGGCTCGCCAAAAACATTCAGTACTTC.

Here the CDR3 reads CASSLGGQGNYEQYF. Written as DNA, the CDR3 is TGCGCCAGCAGCTTGGGGGGACAGGGGAACTACGAGCAGTACTTC. The chain is built from TRBV5-1 and TRBJ2-7, with 10 bases matching TRBD1. This CDR3 comprises 15 residues. Germline V gene lookup returns CDR1 SGHRS and CDR2 YFSETQ. With 0 bases clipped from V and 3 bases from J, the junction kept 3 bases outside the gene matches.

The chain uses TRBV10-3 and TRBJ1-1; D may be TRBD1 (6 bases). The germline V gene encodes CDR1 ENHRY and CDR2 SYGVKD. The CDR3 is 14 residues long. V shed 0 bases and J shed 7 bases, with 12 bases lying between them. The CDR3 region is CAISESREGGEAFF. DNA of the CDR3: TGTGCCATCAGTGAGTCCCGTGAAGGGGGTGAAGCTTTCTTT.

The CDR3: CASSTQGDTEAFF. For the CDR3, the DNA is TGTGCCAGCAGTACACAGGGAGACACTGAAGCTTTCTTT. The rearrangement uses TRBV6-5 and TRBJ1-1; D is perhaps TRBD1 (6 bases). Germline assignment: CDR1 MNHEY and CDR2 SVGAGI. V lost 5 bases and J 3 bases, leaving 10 bases between the germline ends. This CDR3 is 13 amino acids long.

The chain combines TRBV5-1 with TRBJ2-7; the D gene is possibly TRBD2 (5 bases). The germline CDR1 and CDR2 sequences are SGHRS and YFSETQ. Trimming cost V 4 bases and J 0 bases, with 14 bases left between them. The CDR3 contains 15 residues. The DNA of the CDR3 is TGCGCCAGCAGCCGAGAGGGCACTACCTCCTACGAGCAGTACTTC. Its protein product is CASSREGTTSYEQYF.

This rearrangement joins TRBV9 to TRBJ1-2; TRBD1 might be the D (5 bases). This CDR3 has 14 residues. The germline V gene encodes CDR1 SGDLS and CDR2 YYNGEE. Between the trimmed V and J ends, which lost 0 bases and 7 bases, there was a span of 13 bases. The CDR3 here is CASSVGVRASGYTF. The CDR3 region has the DNA TGTGCCAGCAGCGTAGGGGTCAGGGCTAGTGGCTACACCTTC.

V is TRBV10-3 and J is TRBJ1-5; D is possibly TRBD1 (6 bases). This CDR3 region has 16 residues. Germline CDR1 ENHRY, CDR2 SYGVKD. Deletions cut 0 bases from V and 3 bases from J, with 12 bases between. The CDR3 sequence is CAISESGGLYNQPQHF. CDR3 in DNA: TGTGCCATCAGTGAGTCCGGGGGGCTCTACAATCAGCCCCAGCATTTT.

The chain has TRBV30 and TRBJ1-1, with 7 bases identical to TRBD1. The V gene's germline CDR1 is GTSNPN and CDR2 SVGIG (reference sequence). The CDR3 is 13 amino acids. V trimming: 2 bases; J trimming: 1 base; junction bases outside the gene matches: 1. CDR3 residues: CAWSYRGNTEAFF. The CDR3 DNA reads as TGTGCCTGGAGTTACAGGGGGAACACTGAAGCTTTCTTT.

V and J are TRBV12-3 or TRBV12-4 and TRBJ2-7, with D tentatively TRBD1 or TRBD2 (5 bases each). Trimming removed 3 bases at V and 3 bases at J, with 9 bases between. The CDR3 contains 13 residues. The CDR3 loop is CASSLGPGYEQYF. CDR3 bases: TGTGCCAGCAGTTTGGGACCGGGCTACGAGCAGTACTTC.